The 2 T cell receptor beta chains in this list originate from one sample, sequenced in a study of CD8 T cells in Susac syndrome. When the RNA was reverse transcribed, random hexamers were used with an input of 0.5 to 1 ug. TCRdb reprocessed the immunoSEQ multiplex PCR reads via MiXCR and lists one record per CDR3 protein. Counted here are roughly 110,000 distinct CDR3 sequences, 92% occurring once; the ten biggest clones make up approximately 0.12%. The sequenced material came from CD8+ T cells from PBMCs. The receptors here all came from a human donor in good health.

This clonotype was seen just once. The gene calls are TRBV20-1 and TRBJ1-6, with unresolved D. The CDR3 has 14 residues. Looked up from germline, CDR1 is DFQATT and CDR2 is SNEGSKA (reference sequence). V lost 2 bases to trimming and J lost 7 bases, with 12 bases between them. This CDR3 is CSARFPSENSPLHF. The CDR3 DNA reads TGCAGTGCTAGATTCCCGAGTGAAAATTCACCCCTCCACTTT.

This sequence joins TRBV30 and TRBJ1-1; D ambiguous. The CDR3 is made up of 10 amino acids. CDR1 is GTSNPN and CDR2 is SVGIG in the germline V gene (reference sequence). The ends were cut back, 4 bases at V and 11 bases at J, with 11 bases in the middle. CDR3 in DNA: TGTGCCTGGAAGGAGGATCTTGCTTTCTTT. This codes for CAWKEDLAFF.